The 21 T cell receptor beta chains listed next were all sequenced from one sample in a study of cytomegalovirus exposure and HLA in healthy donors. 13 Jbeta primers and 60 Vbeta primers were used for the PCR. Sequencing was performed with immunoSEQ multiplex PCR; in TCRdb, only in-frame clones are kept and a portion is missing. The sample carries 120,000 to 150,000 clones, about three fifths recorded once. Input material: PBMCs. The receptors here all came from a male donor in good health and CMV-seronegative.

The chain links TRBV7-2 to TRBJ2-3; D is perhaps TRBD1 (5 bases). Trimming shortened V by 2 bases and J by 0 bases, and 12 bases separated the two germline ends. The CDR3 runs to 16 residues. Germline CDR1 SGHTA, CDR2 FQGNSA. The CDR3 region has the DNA TGTGCCAGCAGCTTAAGTGCAGGGATTAGCACAGATACGCAGTATTTT. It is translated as CASSLSAGISTDTQYF. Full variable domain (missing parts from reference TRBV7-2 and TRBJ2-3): GAGVSQSPSNKVTEKGKDVELRCDPISGHTALYWYRQSLGQGLEFLIYFQGNSAPDKSGLPSDRFSAERTGGSVSTLTIQRTQQEDSAVYLCASSLSAGISTDTQYFGPGTRLTVL.

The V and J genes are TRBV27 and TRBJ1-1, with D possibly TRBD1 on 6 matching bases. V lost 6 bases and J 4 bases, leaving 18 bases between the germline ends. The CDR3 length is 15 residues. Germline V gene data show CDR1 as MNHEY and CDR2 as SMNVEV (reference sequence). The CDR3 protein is CASSQGGGRLTEAFF. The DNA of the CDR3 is TGTGCCAGCAGCCAAGGGGGGGGTCGGCTCACTGAAGCTTTCTTT.

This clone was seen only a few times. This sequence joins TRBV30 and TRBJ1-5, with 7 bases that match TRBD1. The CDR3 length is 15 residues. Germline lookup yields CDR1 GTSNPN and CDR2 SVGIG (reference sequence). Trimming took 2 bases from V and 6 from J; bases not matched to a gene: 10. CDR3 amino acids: CAWSTLDRDFQPQHF. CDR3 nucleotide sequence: TGTGCCTGGAGTACCCTAGACAGGGACTTTCAGCCCCAGCATTTT.

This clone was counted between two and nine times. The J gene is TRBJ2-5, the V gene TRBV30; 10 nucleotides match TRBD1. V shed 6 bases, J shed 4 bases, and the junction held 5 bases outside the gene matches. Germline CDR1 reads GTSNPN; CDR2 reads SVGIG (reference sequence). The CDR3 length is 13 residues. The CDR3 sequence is CACDRGRRETQYF. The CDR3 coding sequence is TGTGCCTGCGACAGGGGGCGCCGAGAGACCCAGTACTTC.

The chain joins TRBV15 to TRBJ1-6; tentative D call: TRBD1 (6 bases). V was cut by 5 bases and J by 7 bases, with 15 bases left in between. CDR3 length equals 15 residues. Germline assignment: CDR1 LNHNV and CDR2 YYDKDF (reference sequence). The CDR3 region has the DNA TGTGCCACCAGCGTAAACAGGGCCCCAAATTCACCCCTCCACTTT. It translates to CATSVNRAPNSPLHF.

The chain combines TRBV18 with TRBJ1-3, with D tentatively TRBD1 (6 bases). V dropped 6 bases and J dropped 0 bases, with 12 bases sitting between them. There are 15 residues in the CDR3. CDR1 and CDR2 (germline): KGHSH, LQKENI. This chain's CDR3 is CASSVDRNSGNTIYF. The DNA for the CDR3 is TGTGCCAGCTCCGTTGACAGGAACTCTGGAAACACCATATATTTT.

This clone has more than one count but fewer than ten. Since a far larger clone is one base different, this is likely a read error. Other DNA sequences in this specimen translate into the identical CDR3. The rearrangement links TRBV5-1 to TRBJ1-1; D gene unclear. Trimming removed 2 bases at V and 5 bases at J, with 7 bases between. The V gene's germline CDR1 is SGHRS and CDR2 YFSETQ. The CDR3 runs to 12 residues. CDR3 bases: TGCGCCAGCAGCTTAAGAGGTACTGAAGCTTTCTTT. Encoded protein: CASSLRGTEAFF.

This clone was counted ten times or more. The CDR3 sequence: CASSEGPATNEKLFF. The CDR3 coding sequence is TGTGCCAGCAGCGAGGGGCCTGCAACTAATGAAAAACTGTTTTTT. The chain combines TRBV9 with TRBJ1-4, with D possibly being TRBD1 (5 bases). This CDR3 region has 15 residues. Trimming pared 3 bases from V and 0 bases from J, leaving 9 bases between. Per germline, CDR1 SGDLS and CDR2 YYNGEE.

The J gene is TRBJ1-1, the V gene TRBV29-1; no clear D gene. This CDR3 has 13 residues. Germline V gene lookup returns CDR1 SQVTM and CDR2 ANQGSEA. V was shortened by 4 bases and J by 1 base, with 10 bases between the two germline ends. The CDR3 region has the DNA TGCAGCGTTGGGCAGGTTGAGAACACTGAAGCTTTCTTT. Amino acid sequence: CSVGQVENTEAFF.

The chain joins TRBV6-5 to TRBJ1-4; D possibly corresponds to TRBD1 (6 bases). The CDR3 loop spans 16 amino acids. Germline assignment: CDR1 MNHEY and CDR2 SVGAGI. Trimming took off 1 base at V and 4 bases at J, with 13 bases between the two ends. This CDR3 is CASSYLRGGINEKLFF. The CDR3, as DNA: TGTGCCAGCAGTTACTTGAGGGGGGGTATTAATGAAAAACTGTTTTTT.

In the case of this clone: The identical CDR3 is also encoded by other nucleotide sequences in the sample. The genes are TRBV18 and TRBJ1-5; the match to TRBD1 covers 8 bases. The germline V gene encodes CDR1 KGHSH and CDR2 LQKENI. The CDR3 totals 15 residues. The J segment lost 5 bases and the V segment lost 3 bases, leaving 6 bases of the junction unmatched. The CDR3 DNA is TGTGCCAGCTCACCTACCGGGACAGGAGATCAGCCCCAGCATTTT. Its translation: CASSPTGTGDQPQHF.

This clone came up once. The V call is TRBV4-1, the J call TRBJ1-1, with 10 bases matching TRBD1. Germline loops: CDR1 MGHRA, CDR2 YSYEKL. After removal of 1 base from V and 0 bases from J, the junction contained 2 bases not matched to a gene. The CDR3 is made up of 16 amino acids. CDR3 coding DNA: TGCGCCAGCAGCCAAGGGACAGGGGGTATGAACACTGAAGCTTTCTTT. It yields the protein CASSQGTGGMNTEAFF.

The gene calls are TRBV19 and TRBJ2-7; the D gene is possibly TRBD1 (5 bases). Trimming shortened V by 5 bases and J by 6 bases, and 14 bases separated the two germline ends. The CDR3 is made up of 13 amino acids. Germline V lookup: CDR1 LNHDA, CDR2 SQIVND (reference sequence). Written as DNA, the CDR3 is TGTGCCAGTAGTCTGACAGCTCAAGGCGAGCAGTACTTC. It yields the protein CASSLTAQGEQYF.

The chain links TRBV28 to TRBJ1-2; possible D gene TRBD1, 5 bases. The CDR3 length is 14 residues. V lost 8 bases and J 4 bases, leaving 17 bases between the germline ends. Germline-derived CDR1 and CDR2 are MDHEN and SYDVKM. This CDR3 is CASGAGVLPYGYTF. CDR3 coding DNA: TGTGCCAGCGGTGCGGGGGTTCTGCCCTATGGCTACACCTTC.

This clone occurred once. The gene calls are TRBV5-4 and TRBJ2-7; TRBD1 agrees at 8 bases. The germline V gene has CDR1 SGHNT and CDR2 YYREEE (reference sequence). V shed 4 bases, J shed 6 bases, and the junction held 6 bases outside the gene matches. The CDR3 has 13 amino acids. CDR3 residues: CASSPDRGGEQYF. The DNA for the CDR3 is TGTGCCAGCAGCCCAGACAGGGGAGGCGAGCAGTACTTC.

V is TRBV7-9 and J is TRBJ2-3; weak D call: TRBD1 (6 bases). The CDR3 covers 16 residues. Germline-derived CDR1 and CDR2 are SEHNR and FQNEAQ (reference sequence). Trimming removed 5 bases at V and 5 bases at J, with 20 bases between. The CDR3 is CASSPRVAEGEDTQYF. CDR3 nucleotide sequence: TGTGCCAGCAGCCCCCGGGTAGCAGAGGGGGAAGATACGCAGTATTTT. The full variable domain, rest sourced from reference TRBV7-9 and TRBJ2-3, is DTGVSQNPRHKITKRGQNVTFRCDPISEHNRLYWYRQTLGQGPEFLTYFQNEAQLEKSRLLSDRFSAERPKGSFSTLEIQRTEQGDSAMYLCASSPRVAEGEDTQYFGPGTRLTVL.

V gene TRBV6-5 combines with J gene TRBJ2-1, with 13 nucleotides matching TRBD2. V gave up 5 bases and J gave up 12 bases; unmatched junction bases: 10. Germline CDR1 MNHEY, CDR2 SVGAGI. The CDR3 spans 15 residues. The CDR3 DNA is TGTGCCAGCAGTCCCGGGACTAGCGGGGCATCTAGGCAGTTCTTC. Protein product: CASSPGTSGASRQFF.

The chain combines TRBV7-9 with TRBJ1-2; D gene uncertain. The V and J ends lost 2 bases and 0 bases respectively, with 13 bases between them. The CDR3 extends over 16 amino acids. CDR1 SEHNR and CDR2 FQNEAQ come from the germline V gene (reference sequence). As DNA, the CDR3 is TGTGCCAGCAGCTTAAGGAACGGGTTAACTAACTATGGCTACACCTTC. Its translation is CASSLRNGLTNYGYTF.

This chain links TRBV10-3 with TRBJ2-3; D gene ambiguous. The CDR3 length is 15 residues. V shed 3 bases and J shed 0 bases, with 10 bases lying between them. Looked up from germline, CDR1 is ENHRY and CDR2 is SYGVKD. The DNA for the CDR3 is TGTGCCATCAGTGATAGCTCAAAAAGCACAGATACGCAGTATTTT. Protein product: CAISDSSKSTDTQYF.

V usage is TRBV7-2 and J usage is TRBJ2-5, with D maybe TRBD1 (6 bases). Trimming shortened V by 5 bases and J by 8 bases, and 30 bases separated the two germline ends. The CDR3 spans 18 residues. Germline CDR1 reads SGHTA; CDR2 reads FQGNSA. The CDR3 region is CASSPRGSVSARLETQYF. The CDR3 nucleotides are TGTGCCAGCAGCCCGAGGGGGTCGGTTTCGGCCCGGTTAGAAACCCAGTACTTC.

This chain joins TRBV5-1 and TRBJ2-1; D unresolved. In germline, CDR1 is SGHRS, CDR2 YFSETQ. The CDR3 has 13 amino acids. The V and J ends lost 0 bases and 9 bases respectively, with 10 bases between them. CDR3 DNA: TGCGCCAGCAGCTTGGGACCTGGCGGTGAGCAGTTCTTC. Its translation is CASSLGPGGEQFF.